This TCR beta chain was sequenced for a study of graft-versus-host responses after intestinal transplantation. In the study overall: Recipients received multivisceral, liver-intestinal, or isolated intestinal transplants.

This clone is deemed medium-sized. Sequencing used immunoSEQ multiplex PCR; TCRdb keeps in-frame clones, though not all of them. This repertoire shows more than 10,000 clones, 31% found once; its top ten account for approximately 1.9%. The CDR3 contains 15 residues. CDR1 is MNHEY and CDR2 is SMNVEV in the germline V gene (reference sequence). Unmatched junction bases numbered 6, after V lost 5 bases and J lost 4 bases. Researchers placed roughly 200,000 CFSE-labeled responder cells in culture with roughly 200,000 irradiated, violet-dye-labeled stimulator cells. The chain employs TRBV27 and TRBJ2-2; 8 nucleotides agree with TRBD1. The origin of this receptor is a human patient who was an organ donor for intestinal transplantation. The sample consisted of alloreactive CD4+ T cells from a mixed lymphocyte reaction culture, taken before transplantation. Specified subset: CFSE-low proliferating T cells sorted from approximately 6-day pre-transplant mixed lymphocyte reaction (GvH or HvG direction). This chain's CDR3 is CASSARDRSTGELFF. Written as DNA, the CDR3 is TGTGCCAGCAGTGCCCGGGACAGGTCCACCGGGGAGCTGTTTTTT.